Shown below are 11 T cell receptor beta chains from a single sample sequenced in a study of somatic mutations in cytotoxic T cells in rheumatoid arthritis. TCRdb keeps only in-frame clones here, not all; method: immunoSEQ multiplex PCR. The sample has some 20,000 clones; 68% are singletons. The sequencing input was CD8+ T cells sorted from blood. The receptors were sampled from an adult with rheumatoid arthritis.

The chain employs TRBV5-6 and TRBJ2-7, with TRBD2 identical over 7 bases. The CDR3 is 14 amino acids. J was trimmed by 0 bases and V by 4 bases; bases with no gene match: 4. Germline-derived CDR1 and CDR2 are SGHDT and YYEEEE. The CDR3 nucleotides are TGTGCCAGCAGCGGGGGGGTTAGCTCCTACGAGCAGTACTTC. Translated: CASSGGVSSYEQYF.

The genes are TRBV2 and TRBJ1-1; D gene unclear. The CDR3 has 14 residues. The V and J ends lost 4 bases and 0 bases respectively, with 9 bases between them. The germline gives CDR1 SNHLY, CDR2 FYNNEI. The CDR3 DNA reads TGTGCCAGCAGTGTAGGGTTCATGAACACTGAAGCTTTCTTT. As protein: CASSVGFMNTEAFF. Full variable domain (rest looked up from reference TRBV2 and TRBJ1-1): EPEVTQTPSHQVTQMGQEVILRCVPISNHLYFYWYRQILGQKVEFLVSFYNNEISEKSEIFDDQFSVERPDGSNFTLKIRSTKLEDSAMYFCASSVGFMNTEAFFGQGTRLTVV.

The chain recombines TRBV5-4 with TRBJ1-1, with unresolved D. Germline lookup yields CDR1 SGHNT and CDR2 YYREEE (reference sequence). CDR3 length: 13 amino acids. The V end lost 3 bases, the J end lost 8 bases, and 14 bases lay between the germline ends. The CDR3 nucleotides read TGTGCCAGCAGCTACCGTCCGGAGGAGGAAGCTTTCTTT. Residues: CASSYRPEEEAFF.

Only one count was recorded for this clone. The genes are TRBV6-5 and TRBJ2-1; no firm D call. Trimming left V 2 bases short and J 7 bases short, with 12 bases between. The CDR3 is 14 amino acids. The germline V gene encodes CDR1 MNHEY and CDR2 SVGAGI. CDR3 sequence reads: CASSYGVQGNEQFF. CDR3 DNA sequence: TGTGCCAGCAGTTACGGGGTACAAGGTAATGAGCAGTTCTTC.

The V and J genes are TRBV27 and TRBJ2-7; D is unresolved. The V end was cut by 3 bases, the J end by 0 bases, with 12 bases between. The CDR3 contains 15 residues. CDR1 is MNHEY and CDR2 is SMNVEV in the germline V gene (reference sequence). CDR3 amino acids: CASSLRGPSSYEQYF. The CDR3 region has the DNA TGTGCCAGCAGTTTGCGCGGACCAAGCTCCTACGAGCAGTACTTC.

The chain uses TRBV25-1 and TRBJ1-3; 8 bases align to TRBD1. V trimming: 7 bases; J trimming: 4 bases; junction bases outside the gene matches: 3. From germline, CDR1 is MGHDK and CDR2 SYGVNS. The CDR3 loop spans 13 amino acids. The CDR3 DNA is TGTGCCAGCACCCGGACAGGGGGAAACACCATATATTTT. This codes for CASTRTGGNTIYF.

This clone was picked up a small number of times. The V gene is TRBV7-9, the J gene TRBJ2-7, with TRBD1 matching 7 bases. The V gene end was trimmed by 5 bases and the J gene end by 4 bases; junction bases not matched to a gene: 5. Germline V CDR1 and CDR2: SEHNR, FQNEAQ (reference sequence). CDR3 size: 13 residues. The CDR3 here is CASSPTGVYEQYF. The CDR3 DNA reads as TGTGCCAGCAGCCCAACAGGGGTATACGAGCAGTACTTC. Full variable domain (outside the CDR3, taken from reference TRBV7-9 and TRBJ2-7): DTGVSQNPRHKITKRGQNVTFRCDPISEHNRLYWYRQTLGQGPEFLTYFQNEAQLEKSRLLSDRFSAERPKGSFSTLEIQRTEQGDSAMYLCASSPTGVYEQYFGPGTRLTVT.

V and J are TRBV25-1 and TRBJ2-3, with D perhaps matching TRBD2 (5 bases). CDR1 is MGHDK, CDR2 SYGVNS, per germline. Trimming cost V 8 bases and J 0 bases, with 9 bases left between them. This CDR3 contains 13 residues. The CDR3 DNA reads as TGTGCCAGCGGCTCGGGGAGCACAGATACGCAGTATTTT. As protein: CASGSGSTDTQYF.

V usage is TRBV25-1 and J usage is TRBJ1-1; TRBD1 aligns across 11 bases. CDR3 length: 13 amino acids. J gave up 5 bases and V 8 bases, and 4 bases lay outside the gene matches. Germline assignment: CDR1 MGHDK and CDR2 SYGVNS. Here the CDR3 DNA reads TGTGCCAGCGGGGGACAGGGGGAGACTGAAGCTTTCTTT. Its protein product is CASGGQGETEAFF.

The chain is built from TRBV7-9 and TRBJ2-7; D is undetermined. Germline CDR1 is SEHNR and CDR2 is FQNEAQ (reference sequence). The CDR3 runs to 14 residues. Trimming took 2 bases from V and 3 from J, leaving 11 bases between them. The CDR3 sequence: CASSLPPPSYEQYF. In nucleotides, the CDR3 is TGTGCCAGCAGCTTACCCCCCCCAAGCTACGAGCAGTACTTC.

The J gene is TRBJ1-1, the V gene TRBV7-8; D not certain. V lost 2 bases, J lost 0 bases, and 7 bases lay in between. Looked up from germline, CDR1 is SGHVS and CDR2 is FQNEAQ. CDR3 length equals 14 residues. The DNA for the CDR3 is TGTGCCAGCAGCTTAACTCAGTTGAACACTGAAGCTTTCTTT. It yields the protein CASSLTQLNTEAFF.